This TCR beta chain was identified in a study of CD8 T cells in Susac syndrome. This clonotype has just one count. The CD8+ and CD4+ T cells were negatively isolated, with the TEMRA cells enriched by FACS. The germline V and J ends were trimmed by 1 base and 4 bases, with 13 bases remaining between them. The CDR3 totals 16 residues. Germline CDR1 and CDR2: MNHEY and SMNVEV (reference sequence). The authors reverse transcribed about 0.5 to 1 ug RNA with random hexamers. By means of immunoSEQ multiplex PCR, TCR beta CDR3 spanning 54 Vbeta and 13 Jbeta underwent amplification. TCRdb re-analysed the immunoSEQ multiplex PCR reads in MiXCR, keeping a single row per CDR3 protein. This table has around 71,000 distinct CDR3 sequences, under 96% appearing once.

The sequencing sample was made of CD4+ T cells from PBMCs. V gene TRBV27 combines with J gene TRBJ2-2; D may correspond to TRBD1 or TRBD2 (6 bases each). The sequence came from a human donor with multiple sclerosis. This chain's CDR3 is CASSLLTGARTGELFF. The CDR3 nucleotides read TGTGCCAGCAGTTTATTAACGGGGGCGCGCACCGGGGAGCTGTTTTTT.